This T cell receptor (beta chain) was profiled in a study of blood T cells in healthy people across ages. The CDR3 totals 16 residues. V lost 4 bases and J 5 bases, leaving 19 bases between the germline ends. Germline CDR1 reads SGHRS; CDR2 reads YFSETQ. PCR was performed a second time for about 7 to 12 cycles using a sample-barcoded 5' primer and a J-beta primer mix. TCRdb fed the 5' RACE reads into MiXCR, producing one record per CDR3 protein. This table has 1.5 million to 2 million distinct CDR3 sequences, roughly 49% appearing once. Study-wide results and limits: The study found TCR beta diversity correlated strongly with naive T cell percentage.

Regarding this clonotype: No antigen is known for it.

Ranging in age from about 6 to 100, the donors were healthy Caucasian individuals from Russia. This clonotype originated in a woman in her 40s in good health. Material: blood. V gene TRBV5-1 combines with J gene TRBJ2-1; the D gene is possibly TRBD1 (7 bases). DNA of the CDR3: TGCGCCAGCAGCCCCTGGACAGGTCGGGAGAACAATGAGCAGTTCTTC. It codes for CASSPWTGRENNEQFF.